A selection of T cell receptor beta chains follows, all from one sample in a study. TCRdb fed the RT-PCR reads into MiXCR, producing one record per CDR3 protein. The sample lists about 680,000 distinct CDR3 sequences, 13% to 15% occurring once. The material sequenced was memory CD4+ T cells from blood. The receptors were sampled from a female donor in good health, serving as a healthy control. Both conserved end residues are part of each CDR3. The D gene is left open where the match is weak. Size tells how often a clone was seen (once, few, many) or the class of an expanded clone, and some rows leave it out.

V gene	J gene	clone size	D gene	CDR3 DNA	CDR3 protein
TRBV20-1	TRBJ2-5	many	TRBD2	TGCAGTGCCAGGCTAGCGACTAGCGGGGCAGAGACCCAGTACTTC	CSARLATSGAETQYF
TRBV25-1	TRBJ1-4	NA	NA	TGTGCCAGCAGTGAAGGGCAGGCGGGGGAAAAACTGTTTTTT	CASSEGQAGEKLFF
TRBV4-2	TRBJ2-5	NA	NA	TGTGCCAGCAGCCAGTCTTCCAACCAAGAGACCCAGTACTTC	CASSQSSNQETQYF
TRBV11-2	TRBJ2-7	few	TRBD1	TGTGCCAGCAGCACGGCTACAGGGGGCTACGAGCAGTACTTC	CASSTATGGYEQYF
TRBV7-3	TRBJ2-7	NA	NA	TGTGCCAGCAGCTTATTCCCCGGGAATTCCTACGAGCAGTACTTC	CASSLFPGNSYEQYF
TRBV10-3	TRBJ1-4	few	NA	TGTGCCATCAAGGCGGACGGGGGCACTAATGAAAAACTGTTTTTT	CAIKADGGTNEKLFF
TRBV28	TRBJ2-1	NA	NA	TGTGCCAGCCGTCTCAACAATGAGCAGTTCTTC	CASRLNNEQFF
TRBV30	TRBJ1-6	NA	TRBD1	TGTGCCTGGAGTGTACGAGGCAGGGGGAATTCACCCCTCCACTTT	CAWSVRGRGNSPLHF
TRBV19	TRBJ2-3	few	TRBD1	TGTGCCAGTAGTCCCCAGACAGGGGAGTCAGATACGCAGTATTTT	CASSPQTGESDTQYF
TRBV24-1	TRBJ2-1	NA	NA	TGTGCCACCTCCCAGCCGGCGGGTCCCAACGATGAGCAGTTCTTC	CATSQPAGPNDEQFF
TRBV4-3	TRBJ1-6	NA	NA	TGCGCCAGCAGCCAGCAACCGGATTCACCCCTCCACTTT	CASSQQPDSPLHF
TRBV12-3/TRBV12-4	TRBJ1-5	many	TRBD1	TGTGCCAGCAGTAGCCGGGACAGGGAGGATCAGCCCCAGCATTTT	CASSSRDREDQPQHF
TRBV20-1	TRBJ2-1	NA	NA	TGCAGTGCTAGAGGGGGCGAAGCGGGCCCATGGGATGAGCAGTTCTTC	CSARGGEAGPWDEQFF
TRBV7-9	TRBJ2-4	NA	NA	TGTGCCAGCAGCTTAGGTCAACTGGACAGTCTAGCCAAAAACATTCAGTACTTC	CASSLGQLDSLAKNIQYF
TRBV29-1	TRBJ1-1	NA	NA	TGCAGCGTCGGGACATTTGACACTGAAGCTTTCTTT	CSVGTFDTEAFF
TRBV20-1	TRBJ1-4	NA	TRBD1	TGCAGTGCTGCCGGGACAGGGGGCTTCCAGGGCGAAAAACTGTTTTTT	CSAAGTGGFQGEKLFF
TRBV27	TRBJ1-2	few	NA	TGTGCCAGCAGTTTAAAGGGGGGATCCCCCTCTGGCTACACCTTC	CASSLKGGSPSGYTF
TRBV3-1	TRBJ2-1	NA	NA	TGTGCCAGCAGCCAAGATCTGGCCTACAATGAGCAGTTCTTC	CASSQDLAYNEQFF
TRBV20-1	TRBJ2-1	many	NA	TGCAGTGCTTTTCTGGGCCTTAACTCCTACAATGAGCAGTTCTTC	CSAFLGLNSYNEQFF
TRBV7-3	TRBJ2-7	many	TRBD2	TGTGCCAGCAGCCCCGGGACTATTGGCGCCGAGCAGTACTTC	CASSPGTIGAEQYF
TRBV7-9	TRBJ1-5	NA	NA	TGTGCCAGCATCATCTGGGATCAAGGGCCCTTTATCAATCAGCCCCAGCATTTT	CASIIWDQGPFINQPQHF
TRBV9	TRBJ2-1	NA	NA	TGTGCCAGCAGCGCTACCTTAGGGGTAGCCTACAATGAGCAGTTCTTC	CASSATLGVAYNEQFF
TRBV28	TRBJ2-1	NA	NA	TGTGCCAGCAGTTTGAAGGGGAGGTATCAGTTCTTC	CASSLKGRYQFF
TRBV25-1	TRBJ2-1	few	TRBD2	TGTGCCAGCAGTGAAAGGAGGCGCGGGAGGTCCTACAATGAGCAGTTCTTC	CASSERRRGRSYNEQFF
TRBV5-4	TRBJ2-5	few	TRBD1	TGTGCCAGCAGCTTCCCGACAGGGGGTCAAGAGACCCAGTACTTC	CASSFPTGGQETQYF
TRBV7-2	TRBJ2-1	NA	NA	TGTGCCAGCAGCCCACCTTCCTTTCGAATGGCCAACAATGAGCAGTTCTTC	CASSPPSFRMANNEQFF
TRBV6-5	TRBJ2-2	many	NA	TGTGCCAGCAGTTATTCCCGAGAGGGCACCGGGGAGCTGTTTTTT	CASSYSREGTGELFF
TRBV18	TRBJ2-7	few	NA	TGTGCCAGCTCACTACAGGGACGAGGGGACGAGCAGTACTTC	CASSLQGRGDEQYF
TRBV27	TRBJ1-4	NA	NA	TGTGCCAGCAGTTTATCGGGCAGGGGTTCTGAAAAACTGTTTTTT	CASSLSGRGSEKLFF